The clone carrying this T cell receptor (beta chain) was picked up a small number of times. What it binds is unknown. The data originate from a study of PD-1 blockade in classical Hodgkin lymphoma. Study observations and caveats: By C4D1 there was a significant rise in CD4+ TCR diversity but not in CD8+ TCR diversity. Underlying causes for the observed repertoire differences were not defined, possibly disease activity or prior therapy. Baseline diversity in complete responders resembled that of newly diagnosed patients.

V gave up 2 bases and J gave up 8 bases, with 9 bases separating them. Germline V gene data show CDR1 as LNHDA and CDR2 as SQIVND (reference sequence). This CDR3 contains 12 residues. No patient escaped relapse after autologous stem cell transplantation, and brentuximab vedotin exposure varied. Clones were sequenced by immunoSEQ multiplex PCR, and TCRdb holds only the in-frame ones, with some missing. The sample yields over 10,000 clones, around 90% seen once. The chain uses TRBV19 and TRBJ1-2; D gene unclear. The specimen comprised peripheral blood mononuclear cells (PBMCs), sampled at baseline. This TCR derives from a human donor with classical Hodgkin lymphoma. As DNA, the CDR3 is TGTGCCAGTAGTATAAAGGGTAGGGGCTACACCTTC. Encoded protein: CASSIKGRGYTF.